Following are 20 T cell receptor beta chains from one sample sequenced in a study of T cells in Graves' hyperthyroidism and ophthalmopathy. RNA transcripts provided the source from which TCR beta CDR3 regions were amplified. A first-round RT-PCR of the TCR CDR3 used the HTBI primer set. From the multiplex PCR reads, TCRdb called clonotypes with MiXCR, one entry per CDR3 protein. The sample includes about 570,000 distinct CDR3 sequences, 12% to 15% of them seen just once. Material: blood. Source of these receptors: a woman aged 35 to 49 with Graves' hyperthyroidism.

J is TRBJ2-3 and V is TRBV20-1, with D possibly being TRBD1 or TRBD2 (5 bases each). CDR3 length equals 14 residues. Germline V gene data show CDR1 as DFQATT and CDR2 as SNEGSKA (reference sequence). Trimming stripped 2 bases from V and 10 bases from J, with 19 bases between. The CDR3 DNA is TGCAGTGCTAGATCTCTCAGTCAGCTGGGGGCGCAGTATTTT. Residues: CSARSLSQLGAQYF.

This clonotype has a count of ten or more. CDR3 in amino acids: CASSPRTSENTGELFF. CDR3 DNA sequence: TGTGCCAGCAGCCCCCGGACTAGCGAGAACACCGGGGAGCTGTTTTTT. The chain has TRBV7-6 and TRBJ2-2; 9 nucleotides agree with TRBD2. The CDR3 runs to 16 residues. V was pared by 5 bases and J by 1 base, with 5 bases of the junction left unmatched. Germline assignment: CDR1 SGHVS and CDR2 FNYEAQ.

This clonotype was recorded only once. The gene calls are TRBV10-2 and TRBJ2-7, with a weak D call TRBD2 (5 bases). V was trimmed by 4 bases and J by 7 bases, leaving 23 bases between them. There are 16 residues in the CDR3. Germline CDR1 reads WSHSY; CDR2 reads SAAADI. The CDR3 bases are TGCGCCAGCAGTGTTACTTCCGGCGCGTTACTAGAGGAGCAGTACTTC. Protein product: CASSVTSGALLEEQYF.

This clonotype was recorded a few times. J is TRBJ1-6 and V is TRBV28, with 10 bases that match TRBD1. There are 14 residues in the CDR3. From germline, CDR1 is MDHEN and CDR2 SYDVKM. V trimming: 5 bases; J trimming: 10 bases; junction bases outside the gene matches: 5. CDR3 in DNA: TGTGCCAGCAGTGCACCGGGACAGGGGTCACCCCTCCACTTT. Its protein is CASSAPGQGSPLHF.

This chain connects TRBV2 to TRBJ2-1, with 10 bases identical to TRBD1. The junction had 6 bases not matched to a gene; V was cut back by 7 bases and J by 9 bases. The CDR3 consists of 13 residues. From germline, CDR1 is SNHLY and CDR2 FYNNEI. CDR3 amino acids: CASNRQGATEQFF. CDR3 DNA sequence: TGTGCCAGCAATAGACAGGGGGCGACTGAGCAGTTCTTC.

This clonotype was picked up a small number of times. The gene calls are TRBV15 and TRBJ2-7; TRBD2 agrees at 12 bases. The CDR3 sequence is 14 residues long. V dropped 0 bases and J dropped 6; count of bases not matched to a gene: 0. CDR1 is LNHNV, CDR2 YYDKDF, per germline (reference sequence). The DNA of the CDR3 is TGTGCCACCAGCAGAGAGGGACTAGCGGGCGAGCAGTACTTC. As protein: CATSREGLAGEQYF.

The chain recombines TRBV7-2 with TRBJ2-7; 10 bases line up with TRBD2. The germline gives CDR1 SGHTA, CDR2 FQGNSA. This CDR3 spans 14 amino acids. V dropped 8 bases and J dropped 6; count of bases not matched to a gene: 10. Here the CDR3 DNA reads TGTGCCAGCGGCCTTGGGGGACTAGCGTCCGAGCAGTACTTC. This codes for CASGLGGLASEQYF.

The chain recombines TRBV6-1 with TRBJ2-5, with 14 nucleotides matching TRBD2. Germline values: CDR1 MNHNS, CDR2 SASEGT. V lost 6 bases to trimming and J lost 5 bases; unmatched junction nucleotides: 8. The CDR3 is 16 residues long. DNA for the CDR3: TGTGCCAGCAGCAGACTAGCGGGGGGGCCGATTGAGACCCAGTACTTC. Amino acids: CASSRLAGGPIETQYF.

The chain uses TRBV20-1 and TRBJ2-1, with 10 nucleotides matching TRBD2. The CDR3 is 14 amino acids. V was clipped by 5 bases and J by 2 bases; unmatched bases: 3. Germline assignment: CDR1 DFQATT and CDR2 SNEGSKA (reference sequence). The CDR3 region is CSASGTSAYNEQFF. The DNA for the CDR3 is TGCAGTGCTTCCGGGACTAGCGCCTACAATGAGCAGTTCTTC.

This clonotype was counted many times. The chain recombines TRBV20-1 with TRBJ1-5; D remains ambiguous. The CDR3 sequence is 13 residues long. V was pared by 6 bases and J by 4 bases, with 13 bases between. The germline gives CDR1 DFQATT, CDR2 SNEGSKA (reference sequence). CDR3 loop: CSAGTGFNQPQHF. CDR3 in DNA: TGCAGTGCAGGAACTGGGTTTAATCAGCCCCAGCATTTT.

The table lists this clonotype with many counts. The V call is TRBV30, the J call TRBJ2-1, with TRBD2 identical over 10 bases. The V and J ends lost 3 bases and 7 bases, in that order; junction bases with no gene match: 0. There are 12 residues in the CDR3. Germline-derived CDR1 and CDR2 are GTSNPN and SVGIG (reference sequence). CDR3 in DNA: TGTGCCTGGAGGACTAGCGGGAATGAGCAGTTCTTC. Translating it yields CAWRTSGNEQFF. The full variable domain, in which reference TRBV30 and TRBJ2-1 provide the parts outside the CDR3, is SQTIHQWPATLVQPVGSPLSLECTVEGTSNPNLYWYRQAAGRGLQLLFYSVGIGQISSEVPQNLSASRPQDRQFILSSKKLLLSDSGFYLCAWRTSGNEQFFGPGTRLTVL.

This clonotype has ten or more counts. This chain connects TRBV18 to TRBJ2-3; the D is unclear. The CDR3 runs 14 residues. Germline loops: CDR1 KGHSH, CDR2 LQKENI. Trimming cost V 1 base and J 2 bases, with 7 bases left between them. DNA for the CDR3: TGTGCCAGCTCACCACAGGGATACACAGATACGCAGTATTTT. Its translation: CASSPQGYTDTQYF.

The V gene is TRBV9, the J gene TRBJ2-7; a possible D gene is TRBD1 (6 bases). Trimming shortened V by 5 bases and J by 0 bases, and 15 bases separated the two germline ends. The CDR3 totals 15 residues. Germline V gives CDR1 SGDLS, CDR2 YYNGEE. In nucleotides, the CDR3 is TGTGCCAGCAGGACTCAGACGGACAGCTCCTACGAGCAGTACTTC. It codes for CASRTQTDSSYEQYF.

The rearrangement uses TRBV3-1 and TRBJ2-3; 11 bases fit TRBD2. The V segment lost 0 bases and the J segment 4 bases; nucleotides outside the gene matches: 12. Germline loops: CDR1 LGHDT, CDR2 YNNKEL (reference sequence). CDR3 length equals 19 residues. CDR3 sequence: CASSQDATSGTPTADTQYF. CDR3 coding DNA: TGTGCCAGCAGCCAAGACGCGACTAGCGGGACCCCGACCGCAGATACGCAGTATTTT.

The DNA for the CDR3 is TGCAGCGGGGGTGATTACGAGCAGTACTTC. It is translated as CSGGDYEQYF. The chain recombines TRBV29-1 with TRBJ2-7; D is ambiguous. The CDR3 covers 10 residues. The germline gives CDR1 SQVTM, CDR2 ANQGSEA. V was cut by 7 bases and J by 4 bases, with 8 bases left in between.

Concerning this clonotype: Since a much larger clone is just one base distant, this may be a read error. The chain uses TRBV28 and TRBJ2-2; no clear D. CDR1 and CDR2 from the germline V gene are MDHEN and SYDVKM. This CDR3 is 15 amino acids long. The V gene lost 4 bases and the J gene lost 4 bases, with 13 bases spanning the gap. CDR3 bases: TGTGCCAGCAGTTCATTAGAGGTGTGCACCGGGGAGCTGTTTTTT. Translated, it gives CASSSLEVCTGELFF.

This clonotype was seen repeatedly, ten times or more. This chain uses TRBV2 with TRBJ2-1; D possibly corresponds to TRBD1 (6 bases). Germline assignment: CDR1 SNHLY and CDR2 FYNNEI. The V and J ends lost 6 bases and 5 bases respectively, with 17 bases between them. The CDR3 length is 15 residues. The CDR3 loop is CASRDGTPVDNEQFF. DNA of the CDR3: TGTGCCAGCAGGGACGGGACACCGGTGGACAATGAGCAGTTCTTC.

In this sample, this clonotype turned up many times. The genes are TRBV20-1 and TRBJ2-5; TRBD2 agrees at 8 bases. Germline V lookup: CDR1 DFQATT, CDR2 SNEGSKA (reference sequence). Unmatched junction bases numbered 11, after V lost 6 bases and J lost 2 bases. The CDR3 loop spans 15 amino acids. CDR3 sequence: CSATNRLANQETQYF. CDR3 coding DNA: TGCAGTGCCACGAACCGACTAGCGAATCAAGAGACCCAGTACTTC.

This clonotype appeared many times. The chain joins TRBV20-1 to TRBJ2-7, with 7 nucleotides matching TRBD2. With 0 bases clipped from V and 3 bases from J, the junction kept 11 bases outside the gene matches. The CDR3 loop spans 16 amino acids. Germline V gives CDR1 DFQATT, CDR2 SNEGSKA (reference sequence). As DNA, the CDR3 is TGCAGTGCTAGAGATACACTTTCGGGACTAAACTACGAGCAGTACTTC. It is translated as CSARDTLSGLNYEQYF.

In its sample, this clonotype was seen a few times. The V call is TRBV28, the J call TRBJ2-1; weak D call: TRBD2 (7 bases). Per the germline V gene, CDR1 is MDHEN and CDR2 is SYDVKM. Trimming took off 1 base at V and 3 bases at J, with 22 bases between the two ends. The CDR3 totals 19 residues. The CDR3 DNA reads TGTGCCAGCAGTTTATTGGGGGGGGGGCCGAACTTGATCTACAATGAGCAGTTCTTC. This codes for CASSLLGGGPNLIYNEQFF.